This T cell receptor beta chain stems from a study of T-cell memory formation after mild COVID-19. Findings and limits, study-wide: Cross-reactive memory apparently joined, as some responding clones appeared in pre-infection memory. Second-wave clones with a day 37 peak had unconfirmed SARS-CoV-2 specificity.

In TCRdb, the 5' RACE reads were re-called with MiXCR into one record per CDR3 protein. The data hold more than 300,000 distinct CDR3 sequences, with under 25% observed a single time. Worth noting for this clonotype: Its antigen remains unknown.

Per germline, CDR1 SGDLS and CDR2 YYNGEE. Between the trimmed V and J ends, which lost 4 bases and 5 bases, there was a span of 13 bases. The CDR3 consists of 14 residues. Source material: PBMCs or a T cell subset sorted from them (not recorded which). The receptor comes from a man aged 18 to 30 who had mild COVID-19 (a few samples of this study predate the infection). Cell type and time point are not known. The rearrangement uses TRBV9 and TRBJ1-5; D ambiguous. CDR3 sequence (DNA): TGTGCCAGCAGCCAGACGGTGGGCGATCAGCCCCAGCATTTT. It specifies CASSQTVGDQPQHF.